This TCR beta chain was identified during a study of T cell responses to AZD1222 COVID-19 vaccine. Here immunoSEQ multiplex PCR was the method, and the copy in TCRdb shows in-frame clones only, minus some. The profile shows over 150,000 clones, approximately 90% of them singletons. The CDR3 has 14 amino acids. The V end was cut by 0 bases, the J end by 8 bases, with 11 bases between. Germline V CDR1 and CDR2: SGDLS, YYNGEE. The TCR originated in an adult in good health. The sample here was peripheral blood, taken on day 0 of AZD1222 vaccination. The chain joins TRBV9 to TRBJ2-2; D perhaps matches TRBD2 (5 bases). CDR3 DNA sequence: TGTGCCAGCAGCGTAGCTGGCGGAGGTGGGGAGCTGTTTTTT. It encodes CASSVAGGGGELFF.